This TCR beta chain was documented in a study of cytomegalovirus exposure and HLA in healthy donors. Study information: The roughly 120 validation repertoires, a later analysis reported, used the same platform as the roughly 660 repertoires from the first cohort. Study-wide results and limits: Investigators reported about 160 TCR beta chains as tied to cytomegalovirus. Reported results showed that the classifier diagnosed cytomegalovirus status with high specificity and sensitivity. Many donors carried some public TCRs, although rarity characterized most TCR sequences.

Some clones are missing from TCRdb's copy, which holds only in-frame ones; the method was immunoSEQ multiplex PCR. The repertoire holds 110,000 or so clones, with 86% as singletons. Per germline, CDR1 SGHVS and CDR2 FQNEAQ. J lost 7 bases, V lost 5 bases, and 7 bases had no gene match. The CDR3 has 14 residues. This clone was seen a few times. What it binds is unknown. The sequence was obtained from a man aged 18 to 35 in good health and CMV-seronegative. The rearrangement uses TRBV7-8 and TRBJ1-5; 8 nucleotides align to TRBD1. Material for sequencing was PBMCs. This chain's CDR3 is CASSTGQGEQPQHF. The CDR3 DNA reads as TGTGCCAGCAGCACCGGACAGGGCGAACAGCCCCAGCATTTT.